The rows below give T cell receptor beta chains drawn from one sample of a study of T cells in Graves' hyperthyroidism and ophthalmopathy. One entry per CDR3 protein, called by TCRdb with MiXCR from the multiplex PCR reads. The profile shows some 250,000 distinct CDR3 sequences, around 15% of them singletons. Input material: blood. The receptors originated from a woman between 45 and 65 years old with Graves' hyperthyroidism that later progressed to Graves' ophthalmopathy. The CDR3 runs from the conserved cysteine through the conserved F or W. The D gene is left open where the match is weak. The listing skips clone size in some rows; elsewhere it reads once, few, many or a size class.

J,V,D,size,CDR3,DNA
TRBJ1-1,TRBV7-9,-,few,CASSQTENTEAFF,TGTGCCAGCAGTCAAACAGAGAACACTGAAGCTTTCTTT
TRBJ1-2,TRBV28,TRBD1,many,CASSEGQGYGYTF,TGTGCCAGCAGTGAGGGACAGGGGTATGGCTACACCTTC
TRBJ1-1,TRBV29-1,-,many,CSVPQGENTEAFF,TGCAGCGTACCTCAGGGAGAGAACACTGAAGCTTTCTTT
TRBJ2-1,TRBV7-3,-,few,CASRQVGSADEQFF,TGTGCCAGCAGGCAGGTGGGGAGCGCCGATGAGCAGTTCTTC
TRBJ2-1,TRBV11-3,-,many,CASSSYGNEQFF,TGTGCCAGCAGCTCCTACGGTAATGAGCAGTTCTTC
TRBJ2-3,TRBV7-9,-,many,CASSSSGTDTQYF,TGTGCCAGCAGCAGCAGCGGCACAGATACGCAGTATTTT
TRBJ1-1,TRBV27,TRBD1,many,CASSLEGGATEAFF,TGTGCCAGCAGTTTAGAAGGGGGCGCCACTGAAGCTTTCTTT
TRBJ2-4,TRBV28,TRBD2,-,CASALAATGIQYF,TGTGCCAGCGCGCTAGCGGCAACTGGGATTCAGTACTTC
TRBJ1-2,TRBV20-1,-,many,CSASAMRGNYGYTF,TGCAGTGCTAGCGCAATGAGGGGGAACTATGGCTACACCTTC
TRBJ1-2,TRBV6-2/TRBV6-3,-,-,CASRRVERNYGYTF,TGTGCCAGCAGACGCGTAGAACGAAACTATGGCTACACCTTC
TRBJ1-1,TRBV28,TRBD1,many,CASSSMANGDRLNTEAFF,TGTGCCAGCAGTTCGATGGCCAACGGGGACAGACTTAACACTGAAGCTTTCTTT
TRBJ2-7,TRBV20-1,-,few,CSARQVEQYF,TGCAGTGCTAGACAGGTCGAGCAGTACTTC
TRBJ2-2,TRBV28,-,many,CASRLRTGELFF,TGTGCCAGCAGACTCCGCACCGGGGAGCTGTTTTTT
TRBJ1-1,TRBV7-9,-,-,CAGSFDSLTEAFF,TGTGCCGGCAGCTTCGATAGCTTGACTGAAGCTTTCTTT
TRBJ2-7,TRBV29-1,-,few,CSVMGVFEQYF,TGCAGCGTTATGGGGGTATTCGAGCAGTACTTC
TRBJ2-3,TRBV24-1,TRBD2,few,CATSEAGVYTDTQYF,TGTGCCACCAGCGAAGCGGGGGTCTACACAGATACGCAGTATTTT
TRBJ1-5,TRBV10-3,TRBD1,many,CAISETWTGDNQPQHF,TGTGCCATCAGTGAAACCTGGACAGGGGACAATCAGCCCCAGCATTTT
TRBJ1-1,TRBV3-1,-,many,CASSQERQGWAFF,TGTGCCAGCAGCCAAGAGAGGCAGGGATGGGCTTTCTTT
TRBJ1-2,TRBV25-1,TRBD1,few,CASSEFSIRTGQYYGYTF,TGTGCCAGCAGTGAATTTTCTATCCGGACAGGCCAATACTATGGCTACACCTTC
TRBJ2-1,TRBV9,-,many,CASSAFGQNEQFF,TGTGCCAGCAGCGCCTTCGGCCAGAATGAGCAGTTCTTC
TRBJ2-7,TRBV18,-,many,CASSPRGGYEQYF,TGTGCCAGCTCACCAAGGGGGGGATACGAGCAGTACTTC
TRBJ1-1,TRBV29-1,-,many,CSAEDRNTEAFF,TGCAGCGCTGAGGACAGGAACACTGAAGCTTTCTTT
TRBJ1-1,TRBV19,-,few,CASSHNVGTEAFF,TGTGCCAGTAGCCACAATGTGGGCACTGAAGCTTTCTTT
TRBJ2-1,TRBV7-6,TRBD2,many,CASSPTSGRDYNEQFF,TGTGCCAGCAGCCCGACTAGCGGGAGGGACTACAATGAGCAGTTCTTC
TRBJ2-7,TRBV2,-,many,CASTPEYYEQYF,TGTGCCAGCACCCCGGAATACTACGAGCAGTACTTC
TRBJ2-7,TRBV3-1,-,-,CASSQEDRFDEQYF,TGTGCCAGCAGCCAAGAGGATCGTTTTGACGAGCAGTACTTC
TRBJ2-5,TRBV2,TRBD2,-,CASSEIGLAGVGYF,TGTGCCAGCAGTGAAATAGGGCTAGCGGGGGTCGGGTACTTC
TRBJ2-5,TRBV20-1,TRBD2,many,CSAVRASGSGETQYF,TGCAGTGCCGTTAGGGCTAGCGGGAGTGGAGAGACCCAGTACTTC
TRBJ2-3,TRBV5-1,TRBD2,many,CASSPRDYTDTQYF,TGCGCCAGCAGCCCCCGGGACTACACAGATACGCAGTATTTT
TRBJ2-7,TRBV20-1,TRBD2,few,CSARLLAGAYEQYF,TGCAGTGCTAGGTTACTAGCGGGTGCCTACGAGCAGTACTTC
TRBJ1-2,TRBV19,-,few,CASTARTESNYGYTF,TGTGCCAGTACCGCACGGACGGAATCTAACTATGGCTACACCTTC
TRBJ1-1,TRBV5-1,-,many,CASSLGPGPEAFF,TGCGCCAGCAGCTTGGGTCCGGGCCCCGAAGCTTTCTTT
TRBJ2-5,TRBV29-1,TRBD2,many,CSGGLAGQETQYF,TGCAGCGGGGGACTAGCGGGACAAGAGACCCAGTACTTC